This TCR beta chain was recovered during a study of blood T cell repertoires in COVID-19. Study overall: Both acute and convalescent COVID-19 samples were obtained from the United States, Italy and Spain. PBMCs, B-cell-depleted T cells, or T cells provided the cDNA or gDNA that made up the material.

Source study methods: Estimated nucleated cell counts came from reference gene primer amplification. The repertoire was sequenced with immunoSEQ multiplex PCR; TCRdb's copy has only in-frame clones and lacks some. V and J calls plus clone size are reproduced from that table; the DNA served to infer D and trimming. This table has about 120,000 clones, around 78% appearing once. The junction had 8 bases not matched to a gene; V was cut back by 5 bases and J by 3 bases. This CDR3 has 14 residues. Looked up from germline, CDR1 is SGHRS and CDR2 is YFSETQ. The sequence was obtained from a man aged 65 to 79 with acute or convalescent COVID-19. V gene TRBV5-1 combines with J gene TRBJ2-7; TRBD2 aligns across 7 bases. Sequencing was carried out using peripheral blood. Here the CDR3 DNA reads TGCGCCAGCAGTGGGGGGGTCCCCATCTACGAGCAGTACTTC. Its protein is CASSGGVPIYEQYF.